Only a few counts were recorded for the clone carrying this T cell receptor beta chain. What it binds is not known. This CDR3 contains 14 residues. Trimming cost V 3 bases and J 4 bases, with 10 bases left between them. Germline loops: CDR1 MDHEN, CDR2 SYDVKM. These data belong to a study of cytomegalovirus exposure and HLA in healthy donors. Study background: Early released data comprised around 85 million unique TCRs from HLA-typed donors.

Whole-study findings and limits: The likely origin of a cluster of highly shared sequence variants was a sequencing artifact. Excluded were some V segments that proved indistinguishable, including TRBV6-2 and TRBV6-3. According to a later analysis, most TCR beta chains associated with CMV appeared HLA-restricted.

This PCR relied on a set of 60 Vbeta primers and 13 Jbeta primers. The repertoire was sequenced with immunoSEQ multiplex PCR; TCRdb's copy has only in-frame clones and lacks some. The table lists more than 95,000 clones, around 70% of them singletons, with roughly 1.6% in the top ten. The gene calls are TRBV28 and TRBJ1-3; D uncertain. The specimen sequenced was PBMCs. The clonotype originates from a woman between 18 and 29 years old in good health and CMV-seronegative. CDR3 sequence: CASSLSAGGNTIYF. CDR3 in DNA: TGTGCCAGCAGTTTGTCGGCGGGCGGAAACACCATATATTTT.